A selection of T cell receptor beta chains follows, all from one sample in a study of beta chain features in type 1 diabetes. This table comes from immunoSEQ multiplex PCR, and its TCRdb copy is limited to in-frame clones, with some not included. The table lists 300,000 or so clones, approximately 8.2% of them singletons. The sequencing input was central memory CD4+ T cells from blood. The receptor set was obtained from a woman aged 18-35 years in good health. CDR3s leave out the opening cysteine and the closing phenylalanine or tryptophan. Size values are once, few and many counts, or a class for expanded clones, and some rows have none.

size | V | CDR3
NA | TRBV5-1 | ASSFAGDTEAF
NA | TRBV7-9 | ASSLMGNTEAF
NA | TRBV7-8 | ASSFLAGGLKTRTDTQY
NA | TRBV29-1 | SVRLVQGDTQY
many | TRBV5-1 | ASSGPLAGGPPGELF
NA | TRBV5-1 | ASSWEVGGELF
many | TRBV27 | ASKIPGLGNEQF
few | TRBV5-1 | ASSFGATNEKLF
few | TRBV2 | ASSRTSGTYSYEQY
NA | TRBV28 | ATTDPMNTEAF
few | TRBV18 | ASSPTAGDTGELF
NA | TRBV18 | ASSPPGGLAGELF
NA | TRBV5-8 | ASSLTGTGYNEQF
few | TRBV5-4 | ASSLTGLTGELF
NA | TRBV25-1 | ASSDPRGYETQY
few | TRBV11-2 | ASSLDPGTSGEQF
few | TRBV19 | ASSSRPSHTDTQY
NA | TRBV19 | ASSRTGTSDPDTQY
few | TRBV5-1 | ASSLATLAGGPNEQF
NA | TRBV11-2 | ASSFVGGHEQY
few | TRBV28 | ASTGNSYEQY
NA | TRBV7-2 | ASRVQGTEAF
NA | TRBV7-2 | ASSTRTSGPYEQY
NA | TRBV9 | ASSVDAGRTYEQY
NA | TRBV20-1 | SAARTGGLY
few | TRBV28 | ASSSGTSIGYEQY
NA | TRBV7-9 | ASSPLGGLALYNEQF
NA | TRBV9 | ASSVEARSTEAF
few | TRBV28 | ASDRGSLNEQF
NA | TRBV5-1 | ASSAGLAGGWSEQY
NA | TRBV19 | ASSMELASSGELF
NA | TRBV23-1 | ASSRRPWLETQY
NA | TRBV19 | ASKDQQGVNYGYT
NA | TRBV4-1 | ASSQGSDRGNQPQH
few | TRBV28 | ASSSLLAGTYEQY
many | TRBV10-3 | AIRAGQVVEQY
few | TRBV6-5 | ASSYYPTGNTEAF
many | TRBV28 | ASSGHTEAF
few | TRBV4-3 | ASSQGFRTEAF
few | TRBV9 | ASSVSPNEKLF
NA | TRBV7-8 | ASRFDSNYEQY
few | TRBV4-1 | ASSQDPKGHEQY
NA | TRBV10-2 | ASSESHRASSEQY
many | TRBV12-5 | ASGLNTGELF
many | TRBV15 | ATSRSDGNLWETQY
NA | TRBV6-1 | ASSAWAAQETQY
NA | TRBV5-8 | ASSQTSSHTQY
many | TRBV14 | ASSPFRAQGTGNIQY
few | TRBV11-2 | ASSLGLAGAEQY